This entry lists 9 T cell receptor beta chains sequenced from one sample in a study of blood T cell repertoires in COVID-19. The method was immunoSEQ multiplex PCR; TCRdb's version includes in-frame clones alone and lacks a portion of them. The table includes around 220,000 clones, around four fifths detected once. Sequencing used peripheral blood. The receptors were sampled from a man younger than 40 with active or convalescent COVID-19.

The CDR3 loop reads CASSPWDRDYNEQFF. CDR3 nucleotides: TGTGCCAGCAGCCCATGGGACAGGGACTACAATGAGCAGTTCTTC. This chain joins TRBV9 and TRBJ2-1; 9 bases are a match to TRBD1. This CDR3 has 15 residues. Trimming took 4 bases from V and 3 from J; bases not matched to a gene: 5. The V gene's germline CDR1 is SGDLS and CDR2 YYNGEE.

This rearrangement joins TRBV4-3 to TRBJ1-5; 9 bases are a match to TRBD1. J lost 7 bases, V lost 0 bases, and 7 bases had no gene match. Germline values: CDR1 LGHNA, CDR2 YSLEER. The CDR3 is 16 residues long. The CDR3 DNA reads TGCGCCAGCAGCCAAGATTTAACAGGGGGCTACCAGCCCCAGCATTTT. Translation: CASSQDLTGGYQPQHF.

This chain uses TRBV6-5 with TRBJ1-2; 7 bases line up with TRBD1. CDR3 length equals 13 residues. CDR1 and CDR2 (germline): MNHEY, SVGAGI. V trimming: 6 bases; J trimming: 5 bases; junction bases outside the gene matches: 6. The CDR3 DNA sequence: TGTGCCAGCAGAAAGGGGGCAGGGTATGGCTACACCTTC. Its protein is CASRKGAGYGYTF.

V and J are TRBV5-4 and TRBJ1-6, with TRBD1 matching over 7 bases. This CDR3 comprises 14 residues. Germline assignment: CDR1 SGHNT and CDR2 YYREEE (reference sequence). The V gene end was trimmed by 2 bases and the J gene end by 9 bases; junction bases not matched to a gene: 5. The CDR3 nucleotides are TGTGCCAGCAGCTTAGGGGGCGAGGGTTCACCCCTCCACTTT. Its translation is CASSLGGEGSPLHF.

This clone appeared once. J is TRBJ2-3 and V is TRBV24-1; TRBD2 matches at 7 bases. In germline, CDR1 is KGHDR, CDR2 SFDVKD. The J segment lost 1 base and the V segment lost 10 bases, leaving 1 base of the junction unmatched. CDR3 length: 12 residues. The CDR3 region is CATGLGTDTQYF. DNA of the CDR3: TGTGCCACAGGACTAGGCACAGATACGCAGTATTTT.

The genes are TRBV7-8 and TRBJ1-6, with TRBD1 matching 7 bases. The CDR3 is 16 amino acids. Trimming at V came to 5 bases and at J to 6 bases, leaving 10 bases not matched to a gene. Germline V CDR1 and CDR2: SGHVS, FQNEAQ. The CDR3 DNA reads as TGTGCCAGCAGCCCTACCGCTCACAGGGGTAATTCACCCCTCCACTTT. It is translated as CASSPTAHRGNSPLHF.

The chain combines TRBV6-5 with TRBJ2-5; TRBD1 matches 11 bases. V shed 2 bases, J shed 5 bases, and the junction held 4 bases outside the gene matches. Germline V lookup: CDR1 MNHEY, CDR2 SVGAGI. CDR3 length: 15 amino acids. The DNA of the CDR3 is TGTGCCAGCAGTTACAGGGGACAGGGGGACGAGACCCAGTACTTC. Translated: CASSYRGQGDETQYF.

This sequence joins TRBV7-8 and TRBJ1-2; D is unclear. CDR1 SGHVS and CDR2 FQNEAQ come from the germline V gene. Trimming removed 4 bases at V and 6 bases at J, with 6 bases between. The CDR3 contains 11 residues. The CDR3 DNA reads TGTGCCAGCAGCTCACTTGATGGCTACACCTTC. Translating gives CASSSLDGYTF.

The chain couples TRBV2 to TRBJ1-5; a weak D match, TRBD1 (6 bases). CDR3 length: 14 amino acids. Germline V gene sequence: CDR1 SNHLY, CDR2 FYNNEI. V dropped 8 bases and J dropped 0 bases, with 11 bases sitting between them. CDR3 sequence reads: CASARGNSNQPQHF. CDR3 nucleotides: TGTGCCAGCGCGAGGGGGAATAGCAATCAGCCCCAGCATTTT.